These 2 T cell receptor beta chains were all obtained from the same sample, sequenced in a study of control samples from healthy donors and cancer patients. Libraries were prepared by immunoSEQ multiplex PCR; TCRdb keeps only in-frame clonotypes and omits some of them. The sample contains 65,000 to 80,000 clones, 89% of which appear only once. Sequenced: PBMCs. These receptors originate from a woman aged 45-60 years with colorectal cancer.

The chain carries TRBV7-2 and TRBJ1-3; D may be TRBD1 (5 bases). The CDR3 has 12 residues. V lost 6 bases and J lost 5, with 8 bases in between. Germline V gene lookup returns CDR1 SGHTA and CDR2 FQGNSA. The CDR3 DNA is TGTGCCAGCAGTTGGGGCCGAAACACCATATATTTT. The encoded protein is CASSWGRNTIYF.

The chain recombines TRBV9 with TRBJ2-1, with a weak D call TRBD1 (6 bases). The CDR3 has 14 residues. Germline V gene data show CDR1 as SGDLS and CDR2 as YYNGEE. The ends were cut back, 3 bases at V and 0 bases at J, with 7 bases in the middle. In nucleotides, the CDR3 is TGTGCCAGCAGCGCGACAGGCTCCTACAATGAGCAGTTCTTC. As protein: CASSATGSYNEQFF.